Sequencing of this TCR beta chain was carried out in a study of patients and donors after allogeneic stem cell transplantation. This clonotype has ten or more counts. One entry per CDR3 protein, called by TCRdb with MiXCR from the RT-PCR reads. The data show approximately 9,000 distinct CDR3 sequences, with 4% seen just once and around 20% held by the top ten. The length of the CDR3 is 14 residues. Germline V gene data show CDR1 as ENHRY and CDR2 as SYGVKD. V shed 10 bases, J shed 4 bases, and the junction held 8 bases outside the gene matches. The sequence was collected from a human donor who was either an allogeneic HSCT recipient or a stem cell or donor lymphocyte infusion donor (not recorded which). It is not recorded whose cells these are; they may come from a transplant donor. Source material: blood, either unsorted or a sorted T cell fraction (not recorded which). This chain joins TRBV10-3 and TRBJ2-3; 10 bases are shared with TRBD2. CDR3 in amino acids: CASALAGSADTQYF. The DNA of the CDR3 is TGTGCCAGCGCACTAGCGGGAAGTGCAGATACGCAGTATTTT.